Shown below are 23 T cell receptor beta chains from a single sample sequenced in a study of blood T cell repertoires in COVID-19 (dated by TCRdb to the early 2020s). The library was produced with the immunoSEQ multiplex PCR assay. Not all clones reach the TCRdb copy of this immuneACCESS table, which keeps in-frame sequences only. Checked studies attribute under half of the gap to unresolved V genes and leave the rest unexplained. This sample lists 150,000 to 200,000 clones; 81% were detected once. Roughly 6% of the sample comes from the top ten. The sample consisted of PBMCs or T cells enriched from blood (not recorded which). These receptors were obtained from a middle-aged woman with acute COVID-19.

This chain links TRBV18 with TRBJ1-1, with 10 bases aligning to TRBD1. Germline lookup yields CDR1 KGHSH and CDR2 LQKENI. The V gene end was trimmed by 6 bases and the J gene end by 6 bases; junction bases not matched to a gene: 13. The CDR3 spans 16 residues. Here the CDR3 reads CASSYGTGALGAEAFF. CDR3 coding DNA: TGTGCCAGCTCCTACGGGACAGGGGCTCTAGGGGCTGAAGCTTTCTTT.

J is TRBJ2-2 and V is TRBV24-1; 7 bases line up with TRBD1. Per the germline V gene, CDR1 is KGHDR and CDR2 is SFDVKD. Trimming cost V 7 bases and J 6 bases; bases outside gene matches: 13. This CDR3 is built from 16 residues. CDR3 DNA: TGTGCCACCAGAAGGGTGCTCGACAGGGTCCCCGGGGAGCTGTTTTTT. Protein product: CATRRVLDRVPGELFF.

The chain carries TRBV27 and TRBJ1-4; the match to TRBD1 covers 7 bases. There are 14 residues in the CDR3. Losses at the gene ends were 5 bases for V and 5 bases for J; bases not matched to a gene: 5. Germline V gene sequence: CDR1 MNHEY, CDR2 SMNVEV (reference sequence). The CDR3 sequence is CASSLTGQNEKLFF. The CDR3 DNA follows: TGTGCCAGCAGTCTTACGGGACAGAATGAAAAACTGTTTTTT.

This CDR3 reads CASSASLLHGYTF. CDR3 nucleotide sequence: TGTGCCAGCAGCGCTAGCTTACTACATGGCTACACCTTC. V usage is TRBV9 and J usage is TRBJ1-2; D unclear. CDR1 is SGDLS and CDR2 is YYNGEE in the germline V gene. V was pared by 3 bases and J by 6 bases, with 12 bases between. The length of the CDR3 is 13 residues.

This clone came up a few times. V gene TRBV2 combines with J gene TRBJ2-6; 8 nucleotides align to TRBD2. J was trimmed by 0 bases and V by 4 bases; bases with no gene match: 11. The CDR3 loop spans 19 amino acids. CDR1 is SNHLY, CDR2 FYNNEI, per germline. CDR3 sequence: CASSVNGGRSLSGANVLTF. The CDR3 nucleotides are TGTGCCAGCAGTGTAAATGGCGGGAGGTCCCTCTCTGGGGCCAACGTCCTGACTTTC.

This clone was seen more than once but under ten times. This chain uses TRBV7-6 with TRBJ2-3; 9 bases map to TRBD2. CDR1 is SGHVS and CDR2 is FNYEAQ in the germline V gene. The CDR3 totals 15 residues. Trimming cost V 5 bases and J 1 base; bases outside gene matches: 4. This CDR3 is CASSATSGRTDTQYF. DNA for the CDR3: TGTGCCAGCAGCGCGACTAGCGGACGCACAGATACGCAGTATTTT.

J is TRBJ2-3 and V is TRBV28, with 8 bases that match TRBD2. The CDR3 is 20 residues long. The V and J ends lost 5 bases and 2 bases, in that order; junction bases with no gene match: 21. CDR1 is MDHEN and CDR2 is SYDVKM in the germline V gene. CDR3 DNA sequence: TGTGCCAGCAGTCCGACCCTGGGACTAGGAGTGAATGGGGACACAGATACGCAGTATTTT. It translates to CASSPTLGLGVNGDTDTQYF.

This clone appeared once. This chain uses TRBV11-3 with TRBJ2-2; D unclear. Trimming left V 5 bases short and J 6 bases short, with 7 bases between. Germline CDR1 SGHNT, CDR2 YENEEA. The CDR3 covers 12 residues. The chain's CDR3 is CASSVGAGELFF. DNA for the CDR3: TGTGCCAGCAGCGTGGGCGCCGGGGAGCTGTTTTTT.

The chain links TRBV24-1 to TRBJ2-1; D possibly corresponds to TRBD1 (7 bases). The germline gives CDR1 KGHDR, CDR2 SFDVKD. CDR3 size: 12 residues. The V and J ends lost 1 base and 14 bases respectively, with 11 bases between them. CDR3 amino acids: CATSDFRGEEFF. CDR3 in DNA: TGTGCCACCAGTGATTTCAGGGGGGAGGAGTTCTTC.

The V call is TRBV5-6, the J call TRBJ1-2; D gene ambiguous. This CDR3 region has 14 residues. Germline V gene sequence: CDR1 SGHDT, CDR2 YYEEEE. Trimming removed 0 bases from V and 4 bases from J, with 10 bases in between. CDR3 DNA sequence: TGTGCCAGCAGCTTGGCGCGCTCCTCCTATGGCTACACCTTC. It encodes CASSLARSSYGYTF.

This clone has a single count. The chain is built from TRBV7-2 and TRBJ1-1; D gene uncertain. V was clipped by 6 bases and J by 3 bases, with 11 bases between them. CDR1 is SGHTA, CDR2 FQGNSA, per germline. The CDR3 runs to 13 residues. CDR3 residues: CASRSGGDTEAFF. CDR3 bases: TGTGCCAGCAGGTCGGGCGGGGACACTGAAGCTTTCTTT.

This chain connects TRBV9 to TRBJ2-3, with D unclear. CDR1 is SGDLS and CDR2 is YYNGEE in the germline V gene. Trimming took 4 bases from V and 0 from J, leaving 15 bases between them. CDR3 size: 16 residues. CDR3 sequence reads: CASSSSTGFSTDTQYF. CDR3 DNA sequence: TGTGCCAGCAGCTCCTCCACTGGTTTTAGCACAGATACGCAGTATTTT.

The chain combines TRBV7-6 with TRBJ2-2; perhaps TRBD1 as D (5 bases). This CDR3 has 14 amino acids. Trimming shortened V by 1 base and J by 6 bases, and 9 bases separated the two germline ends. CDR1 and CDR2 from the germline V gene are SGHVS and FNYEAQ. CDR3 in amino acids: CASSLEAQAGELFF. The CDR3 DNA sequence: TGTGCCAGCAGCTTAGAGGCACAGGCCGGGGAGCTGTTTTTT. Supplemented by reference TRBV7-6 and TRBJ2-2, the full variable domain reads GAGVSQSPRYKVTKRGQDVALRCDPISGHVSLYWYRQALGQGPEFLTYFNYEAQQDKSGLPNDRFSAERPEGSISTLTIQRTEQRDSAMYRCASSLEAQAGELFFGEGSRLTVL.

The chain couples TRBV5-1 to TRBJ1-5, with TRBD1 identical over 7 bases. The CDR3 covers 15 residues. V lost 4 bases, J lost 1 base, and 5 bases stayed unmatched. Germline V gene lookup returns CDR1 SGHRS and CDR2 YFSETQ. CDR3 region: CASSPGTESNQPQHF. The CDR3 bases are TGCGCCAGCAGCCCTGGGACAGAAAGCAATCAGCCCCAGCATTTT.

CDR3 DNA: TGTGCCAGCAGCTTAAGGAAGGAGGGCGAAGCTTTCTTT. It codes for CASSLRKEGEAFF. The chain carries TRBV7-2 and TRBJ1-1; no clear D. Trimming shortened V by 2 bases and J by 8 bases, and 12 bases separated the two germline ends. This CDR3 has 13 residues. Germline V gene sequence: CDR1 SGHTA, CDR2 FQGNSA.

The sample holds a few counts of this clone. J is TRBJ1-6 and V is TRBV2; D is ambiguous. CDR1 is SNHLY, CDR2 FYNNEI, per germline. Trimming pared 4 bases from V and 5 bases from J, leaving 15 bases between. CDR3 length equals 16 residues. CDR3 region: CASSAVRTVNNSPLHF. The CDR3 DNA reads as TGTGCCAGCAGTGCTGTGAGAACAGTCAATAATTCACCCCTCCACTTT.

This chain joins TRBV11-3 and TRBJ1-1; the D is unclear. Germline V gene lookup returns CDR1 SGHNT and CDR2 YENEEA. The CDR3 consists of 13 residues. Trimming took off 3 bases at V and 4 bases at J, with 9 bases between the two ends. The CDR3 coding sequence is TGTGCCAGCAGCTTGGAGTCGAGCACTGAAGCTTTCTTT. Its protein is CASSLESSTEAFF.

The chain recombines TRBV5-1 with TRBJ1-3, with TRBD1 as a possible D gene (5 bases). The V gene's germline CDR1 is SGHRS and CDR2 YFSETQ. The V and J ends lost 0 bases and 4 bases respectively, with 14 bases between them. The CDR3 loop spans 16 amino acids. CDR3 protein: CASSLAGAGRGNTIYF. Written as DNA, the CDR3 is TGCGCCAGCAGCTTGGCCGGCGCGGGGCGGGGAAACACCATATATTTT.

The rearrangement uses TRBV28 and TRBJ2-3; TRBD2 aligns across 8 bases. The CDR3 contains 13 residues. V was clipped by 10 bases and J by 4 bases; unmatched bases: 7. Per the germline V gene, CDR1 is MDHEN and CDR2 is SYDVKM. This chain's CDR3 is CATRSGRADTQYF. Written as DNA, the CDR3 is TGTGCCACACGAAGCGGGAGAGCAGATACGCAGTATTTT.

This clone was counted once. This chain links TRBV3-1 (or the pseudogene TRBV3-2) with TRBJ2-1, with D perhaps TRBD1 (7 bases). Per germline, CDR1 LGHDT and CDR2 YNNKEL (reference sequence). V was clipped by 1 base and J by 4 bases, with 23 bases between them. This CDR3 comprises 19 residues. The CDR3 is CASSQVGGRQGSIYNEQFF. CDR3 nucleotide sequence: TGTGCCAGCAGCCAAGTAGGGGGGAGACAGGGTTCGATATACAATGAGCAGTTCTTC.

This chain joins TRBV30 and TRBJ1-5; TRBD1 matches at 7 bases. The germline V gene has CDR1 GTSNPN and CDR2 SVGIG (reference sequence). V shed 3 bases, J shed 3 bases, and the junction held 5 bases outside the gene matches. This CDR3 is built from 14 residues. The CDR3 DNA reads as TGTGCCTGGAGCCCCGGGACAGTCAATCAGCCCCAGCATTTT. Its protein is CAWSPGTVNQPQHF.

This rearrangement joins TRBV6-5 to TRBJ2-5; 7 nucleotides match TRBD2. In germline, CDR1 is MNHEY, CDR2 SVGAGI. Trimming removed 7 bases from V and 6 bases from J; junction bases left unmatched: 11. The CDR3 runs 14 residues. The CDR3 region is CASKYGQGLQTQYF. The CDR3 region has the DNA TGTGCCAGCAAATACGGCCAGGGACTACAGACCCAGTACTTC.

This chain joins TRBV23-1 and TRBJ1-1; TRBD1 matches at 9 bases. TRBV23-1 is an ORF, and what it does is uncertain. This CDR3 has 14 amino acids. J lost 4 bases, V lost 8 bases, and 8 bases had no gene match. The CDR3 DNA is TGCGCCAGCCTTCCGGGACAGGGATCCACTGAAGCTTTCTTT. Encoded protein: CASLPGQGSTEAFF.